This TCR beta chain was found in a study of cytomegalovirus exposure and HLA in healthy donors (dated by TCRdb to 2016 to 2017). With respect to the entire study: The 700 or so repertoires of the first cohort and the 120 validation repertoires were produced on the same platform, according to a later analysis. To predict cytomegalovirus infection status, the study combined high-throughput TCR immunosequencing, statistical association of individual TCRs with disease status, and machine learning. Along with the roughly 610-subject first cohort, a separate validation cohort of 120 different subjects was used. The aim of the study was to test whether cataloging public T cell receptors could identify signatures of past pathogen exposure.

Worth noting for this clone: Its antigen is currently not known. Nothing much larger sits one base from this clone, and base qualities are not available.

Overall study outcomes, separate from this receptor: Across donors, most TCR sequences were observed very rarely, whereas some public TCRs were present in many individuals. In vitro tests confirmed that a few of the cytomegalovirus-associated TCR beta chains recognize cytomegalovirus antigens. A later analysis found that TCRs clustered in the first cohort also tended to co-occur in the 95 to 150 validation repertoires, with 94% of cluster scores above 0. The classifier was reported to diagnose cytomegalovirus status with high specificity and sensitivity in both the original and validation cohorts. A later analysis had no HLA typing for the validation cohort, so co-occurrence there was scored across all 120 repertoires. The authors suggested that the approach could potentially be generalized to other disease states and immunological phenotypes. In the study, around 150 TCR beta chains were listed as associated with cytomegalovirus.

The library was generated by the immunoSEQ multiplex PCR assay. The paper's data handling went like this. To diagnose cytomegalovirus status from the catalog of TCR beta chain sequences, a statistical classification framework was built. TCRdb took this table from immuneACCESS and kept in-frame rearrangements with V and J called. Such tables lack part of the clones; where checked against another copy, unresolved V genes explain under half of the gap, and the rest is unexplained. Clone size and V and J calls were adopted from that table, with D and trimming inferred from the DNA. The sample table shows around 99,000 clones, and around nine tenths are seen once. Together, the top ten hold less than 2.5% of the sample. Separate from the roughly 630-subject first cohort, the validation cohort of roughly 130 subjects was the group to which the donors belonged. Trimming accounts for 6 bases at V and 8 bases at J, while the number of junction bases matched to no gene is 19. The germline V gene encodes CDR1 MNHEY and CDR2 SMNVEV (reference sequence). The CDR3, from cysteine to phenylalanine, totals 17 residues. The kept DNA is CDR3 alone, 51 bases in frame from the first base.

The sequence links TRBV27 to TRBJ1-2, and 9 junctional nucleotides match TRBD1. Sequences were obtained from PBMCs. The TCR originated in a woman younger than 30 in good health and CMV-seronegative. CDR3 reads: CASSRLPGQGIGGGYTF. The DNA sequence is TGTGCCAGCAGCCGACTTCCGGGACAGGGAATCGGAGGAGGCTACACCTTC.